This T cell receptor (beta chain) was found in a study of shared clonotypes between healthy human individuals. Study outcomes and limitations: An expected dependence of interdonor clonotype sharing on sequencing depth was noted.

Using immunoSEQ multiplex PCR, the repertoire was profiled, and TCRdb retains in-frame clones only, with some absent. In the table there are 300,000 to 400,000 clones, about 74% of which are singletons. This clone was counted a few times. Its specificity is unknown. The donors were adults (healthy and HIV-negative) with no recent acute infections or vaccinations. Both subsets, CD45RA+ naive and CD45RA-negative memory, were split from the CD4+ cells. V lost 4 bases, J lost 2 bases, and 7 bases stayed unmatched. Germline values: CDR1 SGDLS, CDR2 YYNGEE. This CDR3 contains 15 residues. This TCR derives from a man aged 30-40 years in good health. V usage is TRBV9 and J usage is TRBJ2-7; TRBD2 aligns across 9 bases. Sequencing was carried out using memory CD4+ T cells sorted from blood. The subset denotes: CD45RA-negative fraction. The CDR3 is CASSPTSGPTYEQYF. The CDR3 region has the DNA TGTGCCAGCAGCCCGACTAGCGGACCGACCTACGAGCAGTACTTC.